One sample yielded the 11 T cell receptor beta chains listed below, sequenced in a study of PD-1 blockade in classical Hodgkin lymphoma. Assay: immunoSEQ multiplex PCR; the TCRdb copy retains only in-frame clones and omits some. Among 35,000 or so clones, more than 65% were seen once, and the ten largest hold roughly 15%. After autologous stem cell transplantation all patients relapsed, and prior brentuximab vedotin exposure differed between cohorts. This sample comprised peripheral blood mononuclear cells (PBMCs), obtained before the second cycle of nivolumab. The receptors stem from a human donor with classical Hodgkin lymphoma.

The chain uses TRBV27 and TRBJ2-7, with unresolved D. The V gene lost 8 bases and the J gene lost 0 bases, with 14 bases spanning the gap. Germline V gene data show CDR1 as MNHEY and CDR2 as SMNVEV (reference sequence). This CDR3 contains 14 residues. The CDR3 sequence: CASGPAGGSYEQYF. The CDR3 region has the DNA TGTGCCAGCGGCCCAGCAGGTGGCTCCTACGAGCAGTACTTC.

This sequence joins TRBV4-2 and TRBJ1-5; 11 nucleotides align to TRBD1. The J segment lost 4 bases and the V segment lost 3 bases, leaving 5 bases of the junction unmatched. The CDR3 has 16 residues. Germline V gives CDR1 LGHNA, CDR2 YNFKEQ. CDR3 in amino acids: CASSQAGQGANQPQHF. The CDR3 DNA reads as TGTGCCAGCAGCCAGGCTGGACAGGGGGCAAATCAGCCCCAGCATTTT.

The CDR3: CASSPGQPNSPLHF. Written as DNA, the CDR3 is TGTGCCAGCAGCCCGGGACAGCCAAATTCACCCCTCCACTTT. V and J are TRBV4-2 and TRBJ1-6, with 7 bases aligning to TRBD1. The germline V gene encodes CDR1 LGHNA and CDR2 YNFKEQ. The CDR3 has 14 amino acids. The trim removed 4 bases at V and 7 bases at J, leaving 4 bases unmatched.

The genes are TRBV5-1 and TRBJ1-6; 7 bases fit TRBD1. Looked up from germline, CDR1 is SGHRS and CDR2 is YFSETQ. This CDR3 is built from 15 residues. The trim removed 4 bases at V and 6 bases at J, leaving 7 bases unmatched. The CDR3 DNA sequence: TGCGCCAGCAGCCCTGCCTGGGACAGTAATTCACCCCTCCACTTT. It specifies CASSPAWDSNSPLHF.

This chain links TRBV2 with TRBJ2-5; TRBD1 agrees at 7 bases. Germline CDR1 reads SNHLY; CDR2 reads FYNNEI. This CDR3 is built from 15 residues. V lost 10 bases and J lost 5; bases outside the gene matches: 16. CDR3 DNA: TGTGCCACAGATCACTCTTGGGTCAGGGGGGAGACCCAGTACTTC. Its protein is CATDHSWVRGETQYF. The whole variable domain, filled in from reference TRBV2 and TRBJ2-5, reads EPEVTQTPSHQVTQMGQEVILRCVPISNHLYFYWYRQILGQKVEFLVSFYNNEISEKSEIFDDQFSVERPDGSNFTLKIRSTKLEDSAMYFCATDHSWVRGETQYFGPGTRLLVL.

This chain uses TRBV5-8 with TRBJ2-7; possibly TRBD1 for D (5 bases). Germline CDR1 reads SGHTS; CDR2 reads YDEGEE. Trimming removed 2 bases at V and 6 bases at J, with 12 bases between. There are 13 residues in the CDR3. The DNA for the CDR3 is TGTGCCAGCAGCTTTATGGGGCCGGGCGAGCAGTACTTC. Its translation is CASSFMGPGEQYF. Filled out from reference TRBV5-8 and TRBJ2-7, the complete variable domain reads EAGVTQSPTHLIKTRGQQATLRCSPISGHTSVYWYQQALGLGLQFLLWYDEGEERNRGNFPPRFSGRQFPNYSSELNVNALELEDSALYLCASSFMGPGEQYFGPGTRLTVT.

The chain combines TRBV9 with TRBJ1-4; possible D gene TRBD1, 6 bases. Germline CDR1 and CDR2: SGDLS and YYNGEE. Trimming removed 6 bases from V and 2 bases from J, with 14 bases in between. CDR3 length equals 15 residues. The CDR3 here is CASTKTGSTNEKLFF. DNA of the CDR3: TGTGCCAGCACCAAGACAGGTTCCACTAATGAAAAACTGTTTTTT.

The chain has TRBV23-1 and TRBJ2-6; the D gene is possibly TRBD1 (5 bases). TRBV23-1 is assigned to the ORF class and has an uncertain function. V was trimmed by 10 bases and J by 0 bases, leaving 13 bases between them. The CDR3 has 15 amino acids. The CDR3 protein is CATLGPSSGANVLTF. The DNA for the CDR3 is TGCGCCACCTTGGGGCCTTCCTCTGGGGCCAACGTCCTGACTTTC.

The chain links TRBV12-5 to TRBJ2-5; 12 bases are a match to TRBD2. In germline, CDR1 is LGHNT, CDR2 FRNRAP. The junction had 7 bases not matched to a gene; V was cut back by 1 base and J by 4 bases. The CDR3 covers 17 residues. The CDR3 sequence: CASGLARTSGDVETQYF. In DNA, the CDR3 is TGTGCTAGTGGTTTGGCTCGGACTAGCGGGGATGTAGAGACCCAGTACTTC.

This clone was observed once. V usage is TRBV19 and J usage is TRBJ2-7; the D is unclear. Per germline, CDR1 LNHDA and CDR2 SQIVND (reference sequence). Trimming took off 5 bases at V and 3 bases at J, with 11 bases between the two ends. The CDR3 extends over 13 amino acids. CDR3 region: CASSLGSLYEQYF. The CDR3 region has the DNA TGTGCCAGTAGTTTGGGAAGTCTCTACGAGCAGTACTTC.

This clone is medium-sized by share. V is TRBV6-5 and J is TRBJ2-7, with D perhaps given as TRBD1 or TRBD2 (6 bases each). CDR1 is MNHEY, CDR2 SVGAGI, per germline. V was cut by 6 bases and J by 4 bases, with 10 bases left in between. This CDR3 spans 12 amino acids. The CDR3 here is CASSRGGYEQYF. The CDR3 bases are TGTGCCAGCAGCAGGGGAGGTTACGAGCAGTACTTC.